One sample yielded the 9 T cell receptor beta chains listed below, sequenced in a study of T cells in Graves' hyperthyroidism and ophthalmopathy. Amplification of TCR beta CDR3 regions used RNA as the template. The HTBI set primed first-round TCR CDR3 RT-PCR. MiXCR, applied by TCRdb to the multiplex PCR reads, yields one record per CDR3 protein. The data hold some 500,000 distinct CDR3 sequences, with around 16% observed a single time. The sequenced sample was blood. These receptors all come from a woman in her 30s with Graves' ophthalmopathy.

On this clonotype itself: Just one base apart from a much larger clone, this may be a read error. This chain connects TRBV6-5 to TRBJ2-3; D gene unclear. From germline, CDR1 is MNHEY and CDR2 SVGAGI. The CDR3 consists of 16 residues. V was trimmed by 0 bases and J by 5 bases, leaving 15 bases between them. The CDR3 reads CASSYSSEGEGDTQYF. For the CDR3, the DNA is TGTGCCAGCAGTTACTCATCGGAAGGAGAAGGAGATACGCAGTATTTT.

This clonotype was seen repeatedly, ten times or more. CDR3: CSARGGGALASPLHF. The CDR3 nucleotides read TGCAGTGCTAGGGGGGGGGGGGCCCTAGCTTCACCCCTCCACTTT. The chain recombines TRBV20-1 with TRBJ1-6; TRBD1 is a possible D gene (6 bases). The V gene's germline CDR1 is DFQATT and CDR2 SNEGSKA (reference sequence). V gave up 3 bases and J gave up 9 bases, with 18 bases separating them. The CDR3 runs to 15 residues.

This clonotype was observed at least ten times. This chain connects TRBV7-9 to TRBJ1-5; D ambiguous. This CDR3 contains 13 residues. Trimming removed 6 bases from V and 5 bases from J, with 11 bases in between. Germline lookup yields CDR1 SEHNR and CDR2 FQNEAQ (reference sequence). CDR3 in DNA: TGTGCCAGCAGTTCTGATCCGGATCAGCCCCAGCATTTT. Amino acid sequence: CASSSDPDQPQHF.

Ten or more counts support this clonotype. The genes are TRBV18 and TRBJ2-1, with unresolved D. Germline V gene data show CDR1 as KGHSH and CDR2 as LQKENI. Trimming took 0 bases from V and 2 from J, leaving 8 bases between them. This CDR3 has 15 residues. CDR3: CASSPPKDPYNEQFF. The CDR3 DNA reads TGTGCCAGCTCACCACCCAAGGACCCCTACAATGAGCAGTTCTTC.

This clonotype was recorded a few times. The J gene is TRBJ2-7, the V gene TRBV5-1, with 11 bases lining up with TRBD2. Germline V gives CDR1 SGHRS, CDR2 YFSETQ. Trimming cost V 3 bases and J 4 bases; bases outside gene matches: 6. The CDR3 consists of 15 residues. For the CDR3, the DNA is TGCGCCAGCAGCTCAGTGACTAGCGGGATTTACGAGCAGTACTTC. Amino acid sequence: CASSSVTSGIYEQYF.

In DNA, the CDR3 is TGTGCCATCAGTGTTGGGGGGTCTTTCTACGAGCAGTACTTC. Amino acid sequence: CAISVGGSFYEQYF. The genes are TRBV10-3 and TRBJ2-7; D possibly corresponds to TRBD2 (6 bases). Germline assignment: CDR1 ENHRY and CDR2 SYGVKD. The CDR3 runs to 14 residues. V lost 4 bases and J 3 bases, leaving 13 bases between the germline ends.

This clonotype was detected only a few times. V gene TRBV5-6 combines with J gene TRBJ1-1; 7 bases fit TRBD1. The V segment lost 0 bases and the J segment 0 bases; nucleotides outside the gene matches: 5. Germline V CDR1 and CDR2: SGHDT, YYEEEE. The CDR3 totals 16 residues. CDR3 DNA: TGTGCCAGCAGCTTGGGGATGACAGGGTTGAACACTGAAGCTTTCTTT. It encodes CASSLGMTGLNTEAFF.

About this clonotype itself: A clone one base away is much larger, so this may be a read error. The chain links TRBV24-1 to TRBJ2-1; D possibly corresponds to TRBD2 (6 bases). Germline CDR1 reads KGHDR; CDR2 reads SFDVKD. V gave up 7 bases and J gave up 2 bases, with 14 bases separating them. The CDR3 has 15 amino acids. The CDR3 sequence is CATSLGLTAYNEQFF. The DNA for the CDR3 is TGTGCCACCAGCCTTGGACTAACGGCCTACAATGAGCAGTTCTTC.

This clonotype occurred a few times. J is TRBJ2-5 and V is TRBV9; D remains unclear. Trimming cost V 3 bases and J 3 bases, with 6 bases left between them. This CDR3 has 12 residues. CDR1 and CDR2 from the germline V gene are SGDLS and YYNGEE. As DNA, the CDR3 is TGTGCCAGCAGCGGGGATGAAGAGACCCAGTACTTC. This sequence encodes CASSGDEETQYF.